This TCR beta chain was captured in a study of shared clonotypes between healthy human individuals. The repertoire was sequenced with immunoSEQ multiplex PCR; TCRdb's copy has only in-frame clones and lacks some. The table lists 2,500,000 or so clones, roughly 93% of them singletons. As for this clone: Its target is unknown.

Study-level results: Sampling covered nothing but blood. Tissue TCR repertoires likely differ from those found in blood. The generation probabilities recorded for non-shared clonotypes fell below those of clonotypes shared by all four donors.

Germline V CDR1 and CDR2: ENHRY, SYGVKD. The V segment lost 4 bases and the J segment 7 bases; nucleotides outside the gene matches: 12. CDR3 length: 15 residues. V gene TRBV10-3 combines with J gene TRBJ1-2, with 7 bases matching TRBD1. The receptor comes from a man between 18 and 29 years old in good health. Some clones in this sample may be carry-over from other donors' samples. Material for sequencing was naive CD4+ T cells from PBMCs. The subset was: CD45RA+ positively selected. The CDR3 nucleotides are TGTGCCATCAGTGCGGGACAGACCCCGAGGCGTGGCTACACCTTC. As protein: CAISAGQTPRRGYTF.